This TCR beta chain emerged from a study of cytomegalovirus exposure and HLA in healthy donors. This clone was recorded once. As yet, its antigen is unknown. V was pared by 6 bases and J by 0 bases, with 11 bases between. Germline CDR1 SNHLY, CDR2 FYNNEI. This CDR3 is built from 14 residues. General observations from the study: Productive rates of about 90% or about 30% were seen for most TCR beta V segments in an earlier analysis. One later analysis reportedly identified an Asian-associated ancestry cluster that showed fewer N-insertions than the roughly 600-donor mean. As a later analysis showed, several of the most significant clusters appeared to be linked to common viral pathogens. Association with HLA alleles at 0.05 false discovery rate was found for roughly 17,000 TCR beta sequences in a later analysis.

The primer mix had 60 Vbeta and 13 Jbeta primers. Clones were read by immunoSEQ multiplex PCR, and TCRdb kept only the in-frame ones, dropping some. The sample shows about 150,000 clones, approximately 67% of them seen only once. The TCR originated in a woman in her sixties or seventies in good health and CMV-seronegative. The chain combines TRBV2 with TRBJ1-2; no clear D gene. Sequenced input: PBMCs. The CDR3: CASSARATNYGYTF. CDR3 coding DNA: TGTGCCAGCAGCGCGAGGGCCACTAACTATGGCTACACCTTC.